The 5 T cell receptor beta chains in this list originate from one sample, sequenced in a study of T cell repertoires in cytomegalovirus infection. Using its own MiXCR run on the reads, TCRdb lists one record per CDR3 protein. The data contain roughly 640,000 distinct CDR3 sequences, approximately 24% of them singletons. Sequences were obtained from CD8+ T cells from PBMCs. These receptors originate from a human donor in good health (CMV status not recorded). Some clones in this sample may be carry-over from other donors' samples.

The chain employs TRBV7-2 and TRBJ2-7; a possible D gene is TRBD2 (5 bases). Germline assignment: CDR1 SGHTA and CDR2 FQGNSA. This CDR3 has 12 residues. Trimming removed 5 bases from V and 3 bases from J, with 8 bases in between. Here the CDR3 DNA reads TGTGCCAGCAGCACGGGGTTCTACGAGCAGTACTTC. Residues: CASSTGFYEQYF.

This clonotype was counted at least ten times. The gene calls are TRBV7-2 and TRBJ1-2; TRBD1 might be the D (5 bases). Germline-derived CDR1 and CDR2 are SGHTA and FQGNSA. V lost 5 bases and J 8 bases, leaving 15 bases between the germline ends. The CDR3 runs 13 residues. DNA of the CDR3: TGTGCCAGCAGCCCGGGGTCCGGGACGGGCTACACCTTC. Encoded protein: CASSPGSGTGYTF.

The sample holds a few counts of this clonotype. The rearrangement links TRBV4-1 to TRBJ2-4, with D unclear. CDR3 length equals 15 residues. Trimming left V 4 bases short and J 0 bases short, with 10 bases between. Germline lookup yields CDR1 MGHRA and CDR2 YSYEKL. The CDR3 DNA is TGCGCCAGCAGCCCTAGACCTTTAGCCAAAAACATTCAGTACTTC. This encodes CASSPRPLAKNIQYF.

Only one count was recorded for this clonotype. The rearrangement uses TRBV29-1 and TRBJ1-1, with D possibly being TRBD1 (5 bases). Germline CDR1 is SQVTM and CDR2 is ANQGSEA. The length of the CDR3 is 10 residues. Trimming removed 6 bases from V and 6 bases from J, with 8 bases in between. CDR3 bases: TGCAGCGTCTTGGGACCTGAAGCTTTCTTT. Amino acids: CSVLGPEAFF.

The sample holds a few counts of this clonotype. The chain's CDR3 is CASSFSSGAAYGYTF. The CDR3 DNA sequence: TGTGCCAGCAGTTTCTCCTCTGGCGCCGCATATGGCTACACCTTC. The genes are TRBV12-3 or TRBV12-4 and TRBJ1-2; D not resolved. V dropped 3 bases and J dropped 5 bases, with 16 bases sitting between them. The CDR3 spans 15 residues.